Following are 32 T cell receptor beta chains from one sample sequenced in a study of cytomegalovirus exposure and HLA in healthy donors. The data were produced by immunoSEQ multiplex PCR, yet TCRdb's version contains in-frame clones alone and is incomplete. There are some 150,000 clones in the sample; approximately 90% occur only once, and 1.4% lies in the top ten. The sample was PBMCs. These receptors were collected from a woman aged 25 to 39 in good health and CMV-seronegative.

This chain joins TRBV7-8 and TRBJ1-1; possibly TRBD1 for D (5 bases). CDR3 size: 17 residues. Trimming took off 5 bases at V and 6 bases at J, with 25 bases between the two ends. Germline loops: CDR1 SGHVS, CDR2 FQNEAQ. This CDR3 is CASSPNQVGLIRPEAFF. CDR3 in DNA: TGTGCCAGCAGCCCCAATCAGGTGGGACTAATCCGCCCTGAAGCTTTCTTT.

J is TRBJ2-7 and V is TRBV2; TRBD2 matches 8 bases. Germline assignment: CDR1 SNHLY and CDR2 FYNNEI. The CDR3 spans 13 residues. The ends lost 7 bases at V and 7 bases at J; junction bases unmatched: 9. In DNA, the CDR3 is TGTGCCAGCAAAAGTCCCGGGACTAGGGAGCAGTACTTC. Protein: CASKSPGTREQYF.

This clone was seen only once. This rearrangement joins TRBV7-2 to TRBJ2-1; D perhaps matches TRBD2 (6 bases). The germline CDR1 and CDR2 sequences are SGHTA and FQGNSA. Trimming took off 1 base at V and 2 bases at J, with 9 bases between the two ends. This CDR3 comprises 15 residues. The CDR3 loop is CASSLVGGTYNEQFF. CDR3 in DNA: TGTGCCAGCAGCTTAGTCGGGGGTACCTACAATGAGCAGTTCTTC.

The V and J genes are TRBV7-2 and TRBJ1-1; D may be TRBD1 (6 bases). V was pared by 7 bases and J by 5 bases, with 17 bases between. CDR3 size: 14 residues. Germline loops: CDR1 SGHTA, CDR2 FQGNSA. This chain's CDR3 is CASTLRGGWTEAFF. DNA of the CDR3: TGTGCCAGCACACTCAGGGGAGGGTGGACTGAAGCTTTCTTT.

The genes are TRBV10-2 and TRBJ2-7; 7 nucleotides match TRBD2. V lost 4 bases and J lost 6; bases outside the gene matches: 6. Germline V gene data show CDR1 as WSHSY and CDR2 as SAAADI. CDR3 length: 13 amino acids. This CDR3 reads CASSVPPGGEQYF. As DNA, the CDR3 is TGCGCCAGCAGTGTCCCCCCGGGGGGCGAGCAGTACTTC.

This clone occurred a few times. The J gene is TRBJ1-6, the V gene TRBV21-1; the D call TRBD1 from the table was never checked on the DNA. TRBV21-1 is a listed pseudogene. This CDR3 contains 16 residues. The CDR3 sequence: CASSNDRDRWPSSLHF. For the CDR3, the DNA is TGTGCCAGCAGCAATGACCGGGACAGGTGGCCAAGTTCCCTCCACTTT.

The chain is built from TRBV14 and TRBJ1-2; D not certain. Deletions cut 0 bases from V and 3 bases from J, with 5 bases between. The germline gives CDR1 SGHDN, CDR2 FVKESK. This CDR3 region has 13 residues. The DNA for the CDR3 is TGTGCCAGCAGCCAAGAGGGCGACTATGGCTACACCTTC. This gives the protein CASSQEGDYGYTF.

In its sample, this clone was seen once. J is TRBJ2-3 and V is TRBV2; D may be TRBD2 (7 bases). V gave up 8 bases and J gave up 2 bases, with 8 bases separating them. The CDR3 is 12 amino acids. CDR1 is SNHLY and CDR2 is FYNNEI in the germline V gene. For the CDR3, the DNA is TGTGCCAGCGGGGGGGCCACAGATACGCAGTATTTT. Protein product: CASGGATDTQYF.

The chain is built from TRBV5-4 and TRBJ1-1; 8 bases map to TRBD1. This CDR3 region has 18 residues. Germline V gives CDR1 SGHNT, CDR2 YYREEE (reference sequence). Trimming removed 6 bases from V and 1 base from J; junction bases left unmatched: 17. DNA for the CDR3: TGTGCCAGCAAGGAGGGGGGGACAGGTTTTTTGGCGAACACTGAAGCTTTCTTT. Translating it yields CASKEGGTGFLANTEAFF.

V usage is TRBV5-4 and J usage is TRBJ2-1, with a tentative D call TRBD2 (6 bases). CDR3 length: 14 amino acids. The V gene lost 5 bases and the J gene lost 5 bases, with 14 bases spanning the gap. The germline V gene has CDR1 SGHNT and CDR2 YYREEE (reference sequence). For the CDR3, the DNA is TGTGCCAGCAGGGTGGTGGGGGGAAACAATGAGCAGTTCTTC. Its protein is CASRVVGGNNEQFF.

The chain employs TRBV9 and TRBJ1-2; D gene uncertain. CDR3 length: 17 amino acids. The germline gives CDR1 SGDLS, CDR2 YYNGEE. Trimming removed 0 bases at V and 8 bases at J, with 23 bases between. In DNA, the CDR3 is TGTGCCAGCAGCGTAGCTCTAGTAGGAGGGCTCGGAGAAGGCTACACCTTC. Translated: CASSVALVGGLGEGYTF.

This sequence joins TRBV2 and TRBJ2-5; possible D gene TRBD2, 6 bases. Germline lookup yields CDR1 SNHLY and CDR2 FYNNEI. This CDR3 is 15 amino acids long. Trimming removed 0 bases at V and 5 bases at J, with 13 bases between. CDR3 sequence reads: CASSEAARAGETQYF. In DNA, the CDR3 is TGTGCCAGCAGTGAAGCGGCGAGGGCGGGGGAGACCCAGTACTTC.

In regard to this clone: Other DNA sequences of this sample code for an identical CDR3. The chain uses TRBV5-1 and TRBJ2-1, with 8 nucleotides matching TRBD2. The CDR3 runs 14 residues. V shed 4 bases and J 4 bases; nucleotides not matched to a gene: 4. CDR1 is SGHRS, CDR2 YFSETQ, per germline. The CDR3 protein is CASSPSGGYNEQFF. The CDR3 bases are TGCGCCAGCAGCCCCTCGGGGGGGTACAATGAGCAGTTCTTC.

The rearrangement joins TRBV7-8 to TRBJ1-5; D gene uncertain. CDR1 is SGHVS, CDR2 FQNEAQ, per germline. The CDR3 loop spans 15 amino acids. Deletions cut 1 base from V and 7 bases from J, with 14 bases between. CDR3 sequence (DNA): TGTGCCAGCAGCTTAGGGTGGTTGAGCTACCAGCCCCAGCATTTT. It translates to CASSLGWLSYQPQHF.

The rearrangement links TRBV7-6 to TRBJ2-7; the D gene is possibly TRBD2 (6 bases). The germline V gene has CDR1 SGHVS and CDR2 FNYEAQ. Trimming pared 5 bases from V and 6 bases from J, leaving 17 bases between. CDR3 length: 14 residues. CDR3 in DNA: TGTGCCAGCAGCCCATCGGGCGGGGACGGCGAGCAGTACTTC. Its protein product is CASSPSGGDGEQYF.

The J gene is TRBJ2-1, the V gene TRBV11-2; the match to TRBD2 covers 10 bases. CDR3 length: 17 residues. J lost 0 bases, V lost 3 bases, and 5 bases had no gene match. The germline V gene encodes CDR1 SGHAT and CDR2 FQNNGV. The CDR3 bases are TGTGCCAGCAGCTTGGGACTAGCGTTTAGCTCCTACAATGAGCAGTTCTTC. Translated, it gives CASSLGLAFSSYNEQFF.

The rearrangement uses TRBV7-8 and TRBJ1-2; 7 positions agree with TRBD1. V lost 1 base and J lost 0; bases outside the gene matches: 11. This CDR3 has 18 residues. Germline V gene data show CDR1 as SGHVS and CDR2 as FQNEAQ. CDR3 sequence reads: CASSLGGRQGPANYGYTF. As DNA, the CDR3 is TGTGCCAGCAGCTTAGGGGGGAGACAGGGCCCAGCTAACTATGGCTACACCTTC.

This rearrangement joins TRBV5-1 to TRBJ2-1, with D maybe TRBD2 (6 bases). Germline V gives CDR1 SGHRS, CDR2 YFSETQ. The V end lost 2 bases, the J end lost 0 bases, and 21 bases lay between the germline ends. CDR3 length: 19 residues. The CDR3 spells CASSFPGEIQLSSYNEQFF. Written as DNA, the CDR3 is TGCGCCAGCAGCTTCCCGGGGGAGATACAACTAAGCTCCTACAATGAGCAGTTCTTC. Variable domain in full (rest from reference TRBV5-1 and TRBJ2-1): KAGVTQTPRYLIKTRGQQVTLSCSPISGHRSVSWYQQTPGQGLQFLFEYFSETQRNKGNFPGRFSGRQFSNSRSEMNVSTLELGDSALYLCASSFPGEIQLSSYNEQFFGPGTRLTVL.

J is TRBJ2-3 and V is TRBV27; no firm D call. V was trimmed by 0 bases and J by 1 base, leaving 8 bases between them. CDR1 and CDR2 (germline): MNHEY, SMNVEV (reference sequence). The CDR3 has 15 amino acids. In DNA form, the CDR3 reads TGTGCCAGCAGTTTATCGATGGCAGGCACAGATACGCAGTATTTT. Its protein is CASSLSMAGTDTQYF.

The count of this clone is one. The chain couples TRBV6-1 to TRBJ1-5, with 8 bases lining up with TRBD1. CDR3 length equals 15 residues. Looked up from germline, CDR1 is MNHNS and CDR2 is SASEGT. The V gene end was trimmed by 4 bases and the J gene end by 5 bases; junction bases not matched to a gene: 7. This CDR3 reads CASSGRTGWDQPQHF. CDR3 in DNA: TGTGCCAGCAGTGGGAGGACAGGGTGGGATCAGCCCCAGCATTTT.

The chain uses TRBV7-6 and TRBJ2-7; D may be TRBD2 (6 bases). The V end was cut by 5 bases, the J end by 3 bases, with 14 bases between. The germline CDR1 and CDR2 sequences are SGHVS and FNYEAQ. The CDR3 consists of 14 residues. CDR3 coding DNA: TGTGCCAGCAGCCCAACGTGGGGGGACTACGAGCAGTACTTC. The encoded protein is CASSPTWGDYEQYF. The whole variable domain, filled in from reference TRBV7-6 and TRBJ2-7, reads GAGVSQSPRYKVTKRGQDVALRCDPISGHVSLYWYRQALGQGPEFLTYFNYEAQQDKSGLPNDRFSAERPEGSISTLTIQRTEQRDSAMYRCASSPTWGDYEQYFGPGTRLTVT.

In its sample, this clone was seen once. CDR3 sequence: CASSVTPTGGALYGYTF. The CDR3 DNA follows: TGTGCCAGCAGCGTCACGCCAACAGGGGGCGCTTTGTATGGCTACACCTTC. The chain has TRBV9 and TRBJ1-2; TRBD1 matches at 9 bases. V was clipped by 2 bases and J by 5 bases; unmatched bases: 13. This CDR3 has 17 residues. Germline V gene data show CDR1 as SGDLS and CDR2 as YYNGEE.

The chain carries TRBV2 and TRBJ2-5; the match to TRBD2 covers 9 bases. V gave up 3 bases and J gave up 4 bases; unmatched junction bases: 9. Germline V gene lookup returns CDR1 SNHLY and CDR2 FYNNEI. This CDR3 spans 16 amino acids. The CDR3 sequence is CASSDGSGGGGETQYF. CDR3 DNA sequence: TGTGCCAGCAGTGATGGTAGCGGGGGAGGGGGAGAGACCCAGTACTTC.

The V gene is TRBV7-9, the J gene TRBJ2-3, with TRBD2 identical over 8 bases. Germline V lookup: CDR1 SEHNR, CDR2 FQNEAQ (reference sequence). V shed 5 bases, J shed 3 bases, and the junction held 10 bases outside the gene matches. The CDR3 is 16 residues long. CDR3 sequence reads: CASSLPEAGATDTQYF. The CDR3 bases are TGTGCCAGCAGCCTCCCAGAAGCGGGGGCTACAGATACGCAGTATTTT. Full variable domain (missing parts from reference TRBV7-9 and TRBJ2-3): DTGVSQNPRHKITKRGQNVTFRCDPISEHNRLYWYRQTLGQGPEFLTYFQNEAQLEKSRLLSDRFSAERPKGSFSTLEIQRTEQGDSAMYLCASSLPEAGATDTQYFGPGTRLTVL.

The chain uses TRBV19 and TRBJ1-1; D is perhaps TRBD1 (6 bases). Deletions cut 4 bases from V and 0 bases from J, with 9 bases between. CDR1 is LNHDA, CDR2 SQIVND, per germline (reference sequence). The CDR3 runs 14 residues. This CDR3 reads CASSRGQMNTEAFF. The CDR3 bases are TGTGCCAGTAGTAGGGGGCAGATGAACACTGAAGCTTTCTTT.

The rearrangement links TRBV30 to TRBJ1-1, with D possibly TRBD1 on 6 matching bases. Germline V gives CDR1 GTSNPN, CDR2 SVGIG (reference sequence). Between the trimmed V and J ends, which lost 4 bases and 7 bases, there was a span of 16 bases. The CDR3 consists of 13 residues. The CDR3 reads CAWIYPGGREAFF. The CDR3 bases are TGTGCCTGGATCTACCCGGGGGGGCGTGAAGCTTTCTTT.

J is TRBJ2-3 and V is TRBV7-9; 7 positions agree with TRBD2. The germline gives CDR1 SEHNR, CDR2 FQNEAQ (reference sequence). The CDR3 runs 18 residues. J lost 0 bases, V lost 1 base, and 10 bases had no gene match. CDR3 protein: CASSLGPGLLSSTDTQYF. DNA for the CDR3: TGTGCCAGCAGCTTAGGGCCGGGACTACTATCTAGCACAGATACGCAGTATTTT. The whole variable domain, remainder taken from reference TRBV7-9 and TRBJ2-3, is DTGVSQNPRHKITKRGQNVTFRCDPISEHNRLYWYRQTLGQGPEFLTYFQNEAQLEKSRLLSDRFSAERPKGSFSTLEIQRTEQGDSAMYLCASSLGPGLLSSTDTQYFGPGTRLTVL.

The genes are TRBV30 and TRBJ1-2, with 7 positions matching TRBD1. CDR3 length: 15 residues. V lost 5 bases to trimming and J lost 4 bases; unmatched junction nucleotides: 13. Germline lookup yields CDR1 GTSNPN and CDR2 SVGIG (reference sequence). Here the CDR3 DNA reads TGTGCCTGGTTAATTAGGGGGCGAGGGACCTATGGCTACACCTTC. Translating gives CAWLIRGRGTYGYTF.

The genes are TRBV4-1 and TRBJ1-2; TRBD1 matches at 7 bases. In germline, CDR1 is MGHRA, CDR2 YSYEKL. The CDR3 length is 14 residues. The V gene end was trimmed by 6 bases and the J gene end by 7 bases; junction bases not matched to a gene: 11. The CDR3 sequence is CASRAIGQESGYTF. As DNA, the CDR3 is TGCGCCAGCAGGGCGATTGGACAGGAATCTGGCTACACCTTC.

The CDR3 DNA reads as TGTGCCAGCAGCTTGTTTGGGACTAGCGTGGTCAATGAGCAGTTCTTC. Translation gives CASSLFGTSVVNEQFF. The chain is built from TRBV5-5 and TRBJ2-1; 10 nucleotides line up with TRBD2. V lost 1 base to trimming and J lost 6 bases; unmatched junction nucleotides: 7. CDR3 size: 16 residues. The germline gives CDR1 SGHKS, CDR2 YYEKEE (reference sequence).

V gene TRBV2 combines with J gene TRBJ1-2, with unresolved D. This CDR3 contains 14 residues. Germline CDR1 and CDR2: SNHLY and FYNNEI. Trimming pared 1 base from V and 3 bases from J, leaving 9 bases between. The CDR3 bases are TGTGCCAGCAGTGAAGGGGAGACGGACTATGGCTACACCTTC. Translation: CASSEGETDYGYTF.

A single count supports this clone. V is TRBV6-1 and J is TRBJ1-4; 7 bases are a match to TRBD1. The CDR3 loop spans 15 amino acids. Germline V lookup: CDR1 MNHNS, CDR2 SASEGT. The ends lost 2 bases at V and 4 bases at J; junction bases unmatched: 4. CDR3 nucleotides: TGTGCCAGCAGTGAACTCAGGGGGAATAATGAAAAACTGTTTTTT. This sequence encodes CASSELRGNNEKLFF.